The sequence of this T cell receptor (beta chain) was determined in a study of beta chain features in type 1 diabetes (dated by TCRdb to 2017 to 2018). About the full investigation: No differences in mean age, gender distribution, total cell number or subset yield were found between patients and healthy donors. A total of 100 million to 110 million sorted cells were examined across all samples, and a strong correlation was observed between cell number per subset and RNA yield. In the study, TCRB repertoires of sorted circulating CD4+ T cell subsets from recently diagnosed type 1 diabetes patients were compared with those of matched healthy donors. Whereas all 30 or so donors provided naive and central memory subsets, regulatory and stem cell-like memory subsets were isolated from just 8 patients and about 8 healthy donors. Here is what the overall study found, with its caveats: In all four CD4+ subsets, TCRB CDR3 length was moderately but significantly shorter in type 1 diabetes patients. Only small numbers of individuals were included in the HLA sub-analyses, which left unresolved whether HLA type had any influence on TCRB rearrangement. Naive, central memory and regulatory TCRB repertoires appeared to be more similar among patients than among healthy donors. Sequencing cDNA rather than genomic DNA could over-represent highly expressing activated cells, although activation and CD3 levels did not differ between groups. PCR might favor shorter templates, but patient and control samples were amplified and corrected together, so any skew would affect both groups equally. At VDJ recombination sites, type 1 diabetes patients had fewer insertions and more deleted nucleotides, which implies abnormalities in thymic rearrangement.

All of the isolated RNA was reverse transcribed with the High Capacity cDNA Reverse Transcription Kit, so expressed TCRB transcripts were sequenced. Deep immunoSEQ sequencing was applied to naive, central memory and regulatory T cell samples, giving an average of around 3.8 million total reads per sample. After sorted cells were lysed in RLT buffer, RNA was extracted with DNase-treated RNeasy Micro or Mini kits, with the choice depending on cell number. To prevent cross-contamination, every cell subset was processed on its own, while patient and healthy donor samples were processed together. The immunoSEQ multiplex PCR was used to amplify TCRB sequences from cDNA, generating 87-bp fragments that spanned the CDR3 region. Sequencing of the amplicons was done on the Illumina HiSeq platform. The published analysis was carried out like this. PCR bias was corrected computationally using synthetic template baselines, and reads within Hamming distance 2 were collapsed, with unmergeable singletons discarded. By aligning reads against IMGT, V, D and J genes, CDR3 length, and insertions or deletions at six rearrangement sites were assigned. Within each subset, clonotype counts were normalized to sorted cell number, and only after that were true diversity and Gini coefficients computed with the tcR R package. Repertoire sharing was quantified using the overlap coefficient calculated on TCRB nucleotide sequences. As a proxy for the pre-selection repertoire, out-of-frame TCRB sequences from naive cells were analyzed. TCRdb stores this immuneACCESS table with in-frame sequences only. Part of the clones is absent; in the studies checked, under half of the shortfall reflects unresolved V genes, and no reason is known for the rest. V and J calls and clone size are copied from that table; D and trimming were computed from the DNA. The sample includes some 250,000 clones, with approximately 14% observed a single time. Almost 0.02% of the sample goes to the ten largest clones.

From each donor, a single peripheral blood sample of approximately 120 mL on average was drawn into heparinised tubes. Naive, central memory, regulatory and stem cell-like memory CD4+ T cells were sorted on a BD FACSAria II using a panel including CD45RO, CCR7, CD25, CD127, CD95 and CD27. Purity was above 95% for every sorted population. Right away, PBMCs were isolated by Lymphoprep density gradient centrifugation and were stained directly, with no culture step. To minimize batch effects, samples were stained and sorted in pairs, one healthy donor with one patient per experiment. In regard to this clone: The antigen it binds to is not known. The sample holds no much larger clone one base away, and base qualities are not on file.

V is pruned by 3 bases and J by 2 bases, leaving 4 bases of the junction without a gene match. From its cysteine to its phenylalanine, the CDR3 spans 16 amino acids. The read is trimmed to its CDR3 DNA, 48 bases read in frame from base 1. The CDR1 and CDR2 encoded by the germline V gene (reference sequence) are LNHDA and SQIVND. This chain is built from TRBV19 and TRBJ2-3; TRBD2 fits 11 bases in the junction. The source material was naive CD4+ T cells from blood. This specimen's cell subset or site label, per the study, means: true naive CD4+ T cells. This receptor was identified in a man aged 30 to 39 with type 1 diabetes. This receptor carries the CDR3 CASSMGLAVATDTQYF. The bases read TGTGCCAGTAGTATGGGACTAGCGGTGGCCACAGATACGCAGTATTTT.